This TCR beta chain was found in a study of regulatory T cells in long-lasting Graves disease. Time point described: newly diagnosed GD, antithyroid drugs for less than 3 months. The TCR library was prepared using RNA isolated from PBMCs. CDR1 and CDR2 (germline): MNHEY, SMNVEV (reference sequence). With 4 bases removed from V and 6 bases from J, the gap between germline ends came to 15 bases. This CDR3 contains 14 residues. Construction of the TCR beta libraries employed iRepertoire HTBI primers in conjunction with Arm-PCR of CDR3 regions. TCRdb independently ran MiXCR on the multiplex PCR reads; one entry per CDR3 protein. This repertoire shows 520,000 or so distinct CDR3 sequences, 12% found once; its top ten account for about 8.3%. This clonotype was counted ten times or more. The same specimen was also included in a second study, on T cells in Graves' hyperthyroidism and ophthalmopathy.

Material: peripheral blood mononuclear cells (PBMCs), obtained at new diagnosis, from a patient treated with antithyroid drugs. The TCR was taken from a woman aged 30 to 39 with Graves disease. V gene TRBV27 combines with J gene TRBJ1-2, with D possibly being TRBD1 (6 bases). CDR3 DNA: TGTGCCAGCAGTTCCGTTACAGGGTTACATGGCTACACCTTC. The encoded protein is CASSSVTGLHGYTF.